This record covers a single T cell receptor beta chain. This record belongs to a study of human T cells and chemical hapten exposure. Study-wide context: A mostly female patient group had alopecia areata, totalis or universalis.

The time point: patch test 1, 2 weeks after DPC sensitization. Treatment denoted: therapeutic diphenylcyclopropenone sensitization with weekly scalp DPC. Donors were 18 to 70-year-old alopecia patients suitable for DPC. Total RNA was isolated from whole blood that had not been fractionated. Per the germline V gene, CDR1 is SEHNR and CDR2 is FQNEAQ (reference sequence). V lost 4 bases and J lost 4, with 17 bases in between. The length of the CDR3 is 16 residues. It was the library that attached unique molecular identifiers to individual cDNA molecules. MiXCR was run by TCRdb on the RACE reads, yielding one entry per CDR3 protein. Of 350,000 or so distinct CDR3 sequences listed, around 7% are singletons.

The chain couples TRBV7-9 to TRBJ2-1; tentatively, D is TRBD1 (5 bases). The material was whole blood, obtained in connection with sensitization to the hapten diphenylcyclopropenone (DPC). The sequence was obtained from a woman aged 18 to 35 with alopecia areata. Some clones in this sample may be carry-over from other donors' samples. The chain's CDR3 is CASSSPSRVRYNEQFF. The CDR3 DNA is TGTGCCAGCAGCTCCCCAAGCAGGGTGAGATACAATGAGCAGTTCTTC.